This T cell receptor beta chain was sequenced in a study of blood T cell repertoires in COVID-19. Study as a whole: Both acute and convalescent COVID-19 samples were obtained from the United States, Italy and Spain. Sample material is recorded as cDNA or gDNA derived from T cells, B-cell-depleted T cells, or PBMCs.

Original handling: From reference gene primer amplification, estimates of nucleated cell counts were derived. Data came from immunoSEQ multiplex PCR; TCRdb stores just in-frame clones and leaves some out. D and trimming come from the DNA, and the V and J calls and clone size come from that table. The sample gives about 190,000 clones, less than 80% of which show up once; around 12% is in the top ten. Per germline, CDR1 MDHEN and CDR2 SYDVKM. CDR3 length: 17 residues. V was pared by 8 bases and J by 5 bases, with 16 bases of the junction left unmatched. This TCR was sampled from a woman between 45 and 65 years old with acute or convalescent COVID-19. J is TRBJ2-2 and V is TRBV28; 8 nucleotides match TRBD2. Sequenced sample: peripheral blood. CDR3 residues: CASFRGGEKTRTGELFF. DNA of the CDR3: TGTGCCAGCTTCCGGGGGGGGGAGAAAACCCGGACCGGGGAGCTGTTTTTT.